The clone carrying this TCR beta chain was counted many times. This entry is derived from a study of blood T cells in healthy people across ages. The CDR3 runs to 15 residues. Germline V gene sequence: CDR1 DFQATT, CDR2 SNEGSKA (reference sequence). J was trimmed by 6 bases and V by 6 bases; bases with no gene match: 9. For the second PCR, which ran for about 7 to 11 cycles, a sample-barcoded 5' primer and a J-beta primer mix were used. TCRdb ran MiXCR on the 5' RACE reads and lists one entry per CDR3 protein. The top ten hold 15% to 20% of the sample, which has 650,000 to 1,000,000 distinct CDR3 sequences, about 45% seen once.

This clonotype was sampled from a man older than 75 in good health. The specimen was blood. The genes are TRBV20-1 and TRBJ2-1; 12 bases agree with TRBD2. The CDR3 loop is CSAAPSGRAPNEQFF. For the CDR3, the DNA is TGCAGTGCGGCGCCTAGCGGGAGGGCCCCCAATGAGCAGTTCTTC.